One sample yielded the 30 T cell receptor beta chains listed below, sequenced in a study of control samples from healthy donors and cancer patients. Data came from immunoSEQ multiplex PCR; TCRdb stores just in-frame clones and leaves some out. Among several thousand clones listed, 84% were seen once. Sequenced: formalin-fixed, paraffin-embedded tissue. These receptors all come from a female donor with lung cancer.

The chain has TRBV24-1 and TRBJ2-1, with 8 nucleotides matching TRBD2. Germline V gives CDR1 KGHDR, CDR2 SFDVKD. This CDR3 comprises 15 residues. Unmatched junction bases numbered 4, after V lost 3 bases and J lost 4 bases. The CDR3 region has the DNA TGTGCCACCAGTGATCTTGAGCGGGGGTACAATGAGCAGTTCTTC. Translated: CATSDLERGYNEQFF.

This chain joins TRBV30 and TRBJ2-1, with D perhaps TRBD1 (5 bases). Trimming left V 4 bases short and J 6 bases short, with 19 bases between. The CDR3 has 15 amino acids. Germline-derived CDR1 and CDR2 are GTSNPN and SVGIG (reference sequence). DNA for the CDR3: TGTGCCTGGATTCCTAGGGTAGGGGATCTCAATGAGCAGTTCTTC. It translates to CAWIPRVGDLNEQFF.

As for this clone: Compared with germline, one end of the junction differs, possibly owing to a read error. V is TRBV7-3 and J is TRBJ1-1; D not certain. This CDR3 region has 15 residues. Per the germline V gene, CDR1 is SGHTA and CDR2 is FQGTGA. The CDR3 protein is CASSLMSGGNAEAFF. CDR3 bases: TGTGCCAGCAGCTTAATGTCAGGAGGGAACGCTGAAGCTTTCTTT.

The CDR3 is CASAKWDNEQFF. As DNA, the CDR3 is TGTGCTAGTGCTAAATGGGACAATGAGCAGTTCTTC. The chain couples TRBV12-5 to TRBJ2-1, with D unclear. The CDR3 covers 12 residues. With 7 bases removed from V and 5 bases from J, the gap between germline ends came to 9 bases. CDR1 is LGHNT and CDR2 is FRNRAP in the germline V gene.

The J gene is TRBJ2-4, the V gene TRBV5-1, with 8 positions matching TRBD1. The CDR3 contains 13 residues. Trimming took 5 bases from V and 8 from J; bases not matched to a gene: 6. Germline CDR1 and CDR2: SGHRS and YFSETQ. CDR3: CASRGQGADIQYF. In DNA, the CDR3 is TGCGCCAGCAGAGGACAGGGTGCGGACATTCAGTACTTC.

The chain carries TRBV14 and TRBJ1-6; no reliable D call. V lost 1 base and J 9 bases, leaving 7 bases between the germline ends. The V gene's germline CDR1 is SGHDN and CDR2 FVKESK. The CDR3 consists of 13 residues. CDR3: CASSQGLSSPLHF. DNA of the CDR3: TGTGCCAGCAGCCAAGGGCTGAGTTCACCCCTCCACTTT.

This chain uses TRBV28 with TRBJ1-1; 7 bases match TRBD1. J lost 3 bases, V lost 8 bases, and 6 bases had no gene match. This CDR3 contains 13 residues. Germline-derived CDR1 and CDR2 are MDHEN and SYDVKM. CDR3 in amino acids: CASPDRTYTEAFF. DNA for the CDR3: TGTGCCAGCCCGGACAGGACCTACACTGAAGCTTTCTTT.

V gene TRBV7-2 combines with J gene TRBJ2-5, with 9 nucleotides matching TRBD2. There are 16 residues in the CDR3. The V segment lost 0 bases and the J segment 2 bases; nucleotides outside the gene matches: 4. Germline values: CDR1 SGHTA, CDR2 FQGNSA. This chain's CDR3 is CASSLAASGAQETQYF. The CDR3 coding sequence is TGTGCCAGCAGCTTAGCGGCTAGCGGGGCACAAGAGACCCAGTACTTC. Full variable domain (missing parts from reference TRBV7-2 and TRBJ2-5): GAGVSQSPSNKVTEKGKDVELRCDPISGHTALYWYRQSLGQGLEFLIYFQGNSAPDKSGLPSDRFSAERTGGSVSTLTIQRTQQEDSAVYLCASSLAASGAQETQYFGPGTRLLVL.

The V gene is TRBV4-2, the J gene TRBJ1-2; no firm D call. Between the trimmed V and J ends, which lost 4 bases and 0 bases, there was a span of 9 bases. There are 14 residues in the CDR3. Germline CDR1 reads LGHNA; CDR2 reads YNFKEQ. CDR3 in DNA: TGTGCCAGCAGCCCCGCGCGGCCTAACTATGGCTACACCTTC. Residues: CASSPARPNYGYTF.

V gene TRBV6-5 combines with J gene TRBJ2-7; 7 nucleotides match TRBD1. With 5 bases clipped from V and 4 bases from J, the junction kept 5 bases outside the gene matches. The CDR3 totals 13 residues. In germline, CDR1 is MNHEY, CDR2 SVGAGI. The CDR3 nucleotides are TGTGCCAGCAGTATCGGGACAGCGTACGAGCAGTACTTC. It codes for CASSIGTAYEQYF.

The J gene is TRBJ2-3, the V gene TRBV20-1, with a possible D match to TRBD1 (6 bases). Germline CDR1 and CDR2: DFQATT and SNEGSKA (reference sequence). The V and J ends lost 5 bases and 6 bases respectively, with 9 bases between them. The CDR3 consists of 11 residues. In DNA form, the CDR3 reads TGCAGTGCTCCCCAGGGGGATACGCAGTATTTT. It encodes CSAPQGDTQYF.

The chain joins TRBV6-5 to TRBJ2-5; no firm D call. Germline V gene data show CDR1 as MNHEY and CDR2 as SVGAGI. Trimming left V 4 bases short and J 2 bases short, with 11 bases between. This CDR3 contains 14 residues. This CDR3 is CASSSPRSQETQYF. The CDR3 coding sequence is TGTGCCAGCAGTTCCCCTAGATCACAAGAGACCCAGTACTTC.

This clone came up once. J is TRBJ2-1 and V is TRBV7-3; 9 nucleotides agree with TRBD1. Trimming cost V 1 base and J 0 bases; bases outside gene matches: 25. Looked up from germline, CDR1 is SGHTA and CDR2 is FQGTGA. This CDR3 has 24 residues. CDR3 sequence (DNA): TGTGCCAGCAGCTTAATATATGGGGGACAGGGACCCTTTGGAAGCGCCTACTCCTACAATGAGCAGTTCTTC. This codes for CASSLIYGGQGPFGSAYSYNEQFF.

The genes are TRBV3-1 (or the pseudogene TRBV3-2) and TRBJ2-5; the match to TRBD2 covers 10 bases. Germline assignment: CDR1 LGHDT and CDR2 YNNKEL (reference sequence). The CDR3 consists of 15 residues. Trimming removed 5 bases from V and 4 bases from J; junction bases left unmatched: 7. The CDR3 nucleotides read TGTGCCAGCAGCTTGGGGGCTAGCGGGGGAGAGACCCAGTACTTC. Protein: CASSLGASGGETQYF.

This clone occurred a few times. The gene calls are TRBV11-2 and TRBJ2-7; 13 bases are shared with TRBD2. The CDR3 totals 17 residues. The germline gives CDR1 SGHAT, CDR2 FQNNGV. V shed 1 base, J shed 0 bases, and the junction held 3 bases outside the gene matches. The DNA of the CDR3 is TGTGCCAGCAGCTTAGTGACTAGCGGGGGGAGCTCCTACGAGCAGTACTTC. It translates to CASSLVTSGGSSYEQYF.

This chain joins TRBV27 and TRBJ1-6, with D perhaps TRBD1 (6 bases). The CDR3 length is 15 residues. Trimming stripped 5 bases from V and 7 bases from J, with 15 bases between. Germline lookup yields CDR1 MNHEY and CDR2 SMNVEV (reference sequence). DNA for the CDR3: TGTGCCAGCAGTCAAGGGGGGGCGAGGAATTCACCCCTCCACTTT. Translating gives CASSQGGARNSPLHF.

The V gene is TRBV6-1, the J gene TRBJ2-1; D ambiguous. Germline CDR1 and CDR2: MNHNS and SASEGT. Trimming stripped 2 bases from V and 1 base from J, with 9 bases between. The CDR3 length is 15 residues. CDR3 bases: TGTGCCAGCAGTGAACCGGGCCGTTCCTACAATGAGCAGTTCTTC. It translates to CASSEPGRSYNEQFF.

The chain uses TRBV7-3 and TRBJ2-5; 8 bases are a match to TRBD2. The V and J ends lost 2 bases and 5 bases, in that order; junction bases with no gene match: 4. Germline V gives CDR1 SGHTA, CDR2 FQGTGA. The CDR3 has 14 residues. The CDR3 loop reads CASSLSGGFETQYF. The CDR3 nucleotides are TGTGCCAGCAGCTTATCGGGAGGGTTTGAGACCCAGTACTTC.

Note on this clone: The junction shows a germline mismatch at one end, possibly a read error. This CDR3 is also generated by other DNA sequences in the sample. The V call is TRBV6-6, the J call TRBJ2-5; D not certain. Germline loops: CDR1 MNHNY, CDR2 SVGAGI (reference sequence). CDR3 length: 15 residues. The CDR3 bases are TGTGCCAGCAGTTACTCTGAGACAACCCAAGAGACTCAGTACTTC. Amino acid sequence: CASSYSETTQETQYF.

This chain joins TRBV7-3 and TRBJ2-1; perhaps TRBD1 as D (5 bases). Germline CDR1 and CDR2: SGHTA and FQGTGA. This CDR3 comprises 13 residues. V shed 5 bases and J shed 7 bases, with 12 bases lying between them. CDR3 DNA sequence: TGTGCCAGCAGCCTGCAGGGTTGGAATGAGCAGTTCTTC. This translates into CASSLQGWNEQFF.

The chain has TRBV27 and TRBJ2-3; TRBD2 matches 8 bases. Unmatched junction bases numbered 2, after V lost 2 bases and J lost 4 bases. The CDR3 has 14 amino acids. In germline, CDR1 is MNHEY, CDR2 SMNVEV (reference sequence). CDR3 in DNA: TGTGCCAGCAGTTTAGCGGGAGGCCCAGATACGCAGTATTTT. Translating gives CASSLAGGPDTQYF.

The chain couples TRBV4-1 to TRBJ1-4, with D possibly TRBD1 on 5 matching bases. Germline CDR1 and CDR2: MGHRA and YSYEKL. The CDR3 runs to 14 residues. Trimming left V 2 bases short and J 8 bases short, with 12 bases between. DNA for the CDR3: TGCGCCAGCAGCCAAAGTGGGACGGGAGAAAAACTGTTTTTT. Translation: CASSQSGTGEKLFF.

The chain uses TRBV29-1 and TRBJ1-1; no clear D. The CDR3 sequence is 11 residues long. V was clipped by 4 bases and J by 5 bases, with 8 bases between them. In germline, CDR1 is SQVTM, CDR2 ANQGSEA. In DNA form, the CDR3 reads TGCAGCGTTGGAAAGGGAACTGAAGCTTTCTTT. This codes for CSVGKGTEAFF.

The chain has TRBV23-1 and TRBJ1-5; D perhaps matches TRBD1 (6 bases). TRBV23-1 is given ORF status, its function remaining uncertain. CDR3 length: 14 amino acids. The V gene lost 8 bases and the J gene lost 5 bases, with 16 bases spanning the gap. CDR3 loop: CASGRGGAHQPQHF. Written as DNA, the CDR3 is TGCGCCAGCGGCCGGGGGGGCGCTCATCAGCCCCAGCATTTT.

Points on this clone: This may come from a read error, since a much larger clone is one base off. The V gene is TRBV5-6, the J gene TRBJ1-1, with D tentatively TRBD1 (5 bases). CDR3 length: 15 amino acids. Trimming removed 0 bases at V and 0 bases at J, with 9 bases between. Germline-derived CDR1 and CDR2 are SGHDT and YYEEEE. DNA of the CDR3: TGTGCCAGCAGCTTGGGGACAACCATGAACACTGAAGCTTTCTTT. Residues: CASSLGTTMNTEAFF.

J is TRBJ1-5 and V is TRBV7-2, with 10 bases lining up with TRBD1. The germline CDR1 and CDR2 sequences are SGHTA and FQGNSA. The CDR3 is 15 residues long. The junction had 7 bases not matched to a gene; V was cut back by 5 bases and J by 6 bases. CDR3: CASSPRTGGRQPQHF. In DNA form, the CDR3 reads TGTGCCAGCAGCCCCAGGACAGGGGGGCGTCAGCCCCAGCATTTT.

V gene TRBV28 combines with J gene TRBJ2-1; the D gene is possibly TRBD2 (5 bases). V lost 6 bases, J lost 15 bases, and 18 bases lay in between. The CDR3 is 12 residues long. Germline-derived CDR1 and CDR2 are MDHEN and SYDVKM. CDR3 loop: CASSPAGPVRFF. The CDR3 coding sequence is TGTGCCAGCAGCCCGGCGGGTCCTGTCCGGTTCTTC.

CDR3 DNA sequence: TGTGCCAGCAGCCCAGAGGGGCCTTCTAACTATGGCTACACCTTC. Encoded protein: CASSPEGPSNYGYTF. The V and J genes are TRBV11-1 and TRBJ1-2; a possible D gene is TRBD1 (5 bases). Per germline, CDR1 SGHAT and CDR2 FQDESV (reference sequence). CDR3 length: 15 residues. V was trimmed by 5 bases and J by 0 bases, leaving 13 bases between them. Supplemented by reference TRBV11-1 and TRBJ1-2, the full variable domain reads EAEVAQSPRYKITEKSQAVAFWCDPISGHATLYWYRQILGQGPELLVQFQDESVVDDSQLPKDRFSAERLKGVDSTLKIQPAELGDSAMYLCASSPEGPSNYGYTFGSGTRLTVV.

The chain combines TRBV5-1 with TRBJ1-6, with unresolved D. CDR1 and CDR2 from the germline V gene are SGHRS and YFSETQ. The germline V and J ends were trimmed by 2 bases and 7 bases, with 7 bases remaining between them. The CDR3 loop spans 13 amino acids. CDR3 in DNA: TGCGCCAGCAGCTTCGACACCAATTCACCCCTCCACTTT. This gives the protein CASSFDTNSPLHF.

The chain recombines TRBV6-1 with TRBJ2-1; TRBD2 aligns across 11 bases. The germline CDR1 and CDR2 sequences are MNHNS and SASEGT. J gave up 7 bases and V 0 bases, and 2 bases lay outside the gene matches. The CDR3 is 15 amino acids. The CDR3 here is CASSEARTSGNEQFF. The CDR3 DNA sequence: TGTGCCAGCAGTGAAGCCAGGACTAGCGGGAATGAGCAGTTCTTC.